The clone carrying this T cell receptor beta chain showed up just a few times. The antigen remains undetermined. This specimen comes from a study of identical twins. General observations from the study: Within twin pairs, the out-of-frame alpha sequences they shared showed excess low generation probability.

MiXCR was run by TCRdb on the 5' RACE reads, yielding one entry per CDR3 protein. The repertoire includes 280,000 or so distinct CDR3 sequences, 6.5% to 9.5% of them detected once, and 2% to 2.5% sits in the top ten. The CDR3 sequence is 12 residues long. Germline V gives CDR1 DFQATT, CDR2 SNEGSKA (reference sequence). Trimming left V 4 bases short and J 3 bases short, with 9 bases between. Separately, the same data were catalogued under a study of yellow fever vaccine responses in identical twins. According to that study: In identical twins, vaccine T cell responses appeared partly shared and partly individual.

The J gene is TRBJ2-5, the V gene TRBV20-1; D is ambiguous. Sequences were obtained from memory (CD45RO+) T cells sorted from blood. This receptor was identified in a woman aged 18-29 years in good health. The CDR3 DNA reads TGCAGTGCTATCAAGATAAAAGAGACCCAGTACTTC. Translating gives CSAIKIKETQYF.